The 5 T cell receptor beta chains presented below share a single source sample, sequenced in a study of T cell repertoires in cytomegalovirus infection. TCRdb used MiXCR to reprocess the reads, holding one entry per CDR3 protein. Of roughly 600,000 distinct CDR3 sequences detected, roughly a quarter appear once; the ten largest clones hold 8%. Sequencing was carried out using CD8+ T cells from PBMCs. These receptors all come from a human donor in good health (CMV status not recorded). Some clones in this sample may be carry-over from other donors' samples.

This clonotype occurred a few times. This chain joins TRBV29-1 and TRBJ2-3; 8 bases agree with TRBD1. This CDR3 has 16 residues. J was trimmed by 5 bases and V by 1 base; bases with no gene match: 11. Germline CDR1 is SQVTM and CDR2 is ANQGSEA. For the CDR3, the DNA is TGCAGCGTTGAAGGTCTGACAGGGGAGTTGGGAGATACGCAGTATTTT. Amino acids: CSVEGLTGELGDTQYF.

The J gene is TRBJ2-1, the V gene TRBV5-6; 9 bases are shared with TRBD1. V lost 3 bases to trimming and J lost 7 bases; unmatched junction nucleotides: 8. In germline, CDR1 is SGHDT, CDR2 YYEEEE. This CDR3 region has 15 residues. The CDR3 DNA sequence: TGTGCCAGCAGCTCGTTCGGACAGGGGCGGAATGAGCAGTTCTTC. This encodes CASSSFGQGRNEQFF.

This clonotype was counted a few times. The rearrangement joins TRBV18 to TRBJ1-1; 7 bases agree with TRBD1. The trim removed 2 bases at V and 2 bases at J, leaving 11 bases unmatched. CDR1 and CDR2 from the germline V gene are KGHSH and LQKENI. CDR3 size: 17 residues. CDR3 in DNA: TGTGCCAGCTCACCAAGGGGTCCACAGGGGCCTAACACTGAAGCTTTCTTT. Translated, it gives CASSPRGPQGPNTEAFF.

The J gene is TRBJ1-2, the V gene TRBV7-9; no clear D. CDR1 is SEHNR, CDR2 FQNEAQ, per germline (reference sequence). V was clipped by 0 bases and J by 3 bases, with 11 bases between them. This CDR3 region has 15 residues. The CDR3 here is CASSLAVGSDYGYTF. As DNA, the CDR3 is TGTGCCAGCAGCTTAGCTGTAGGGTCCGACTATGGCTACACCTTC.

V usage is TRBV10-3 and J usage is TRBJ2-1, with 9 nucleotides matching TRBD1. V gave up 0 bases and J gave up 2 bases; unmatched junction bases: 2. The CDR3 is 16 amino acids. Germline V gene sequence: CDR1 ENHRY, CDR2 SYGVKD. This CDR3 is CAISESGQGPYNEQFF. CDR3 in DNA: TGTGCCATCAGTGAGTCGGGACAGGGACCCTACAATGAGCAGTTCTTC.